The entry that follows covers one TCR beta chain sequence. PCR primers comprised 60 Vbeta and 13 Jbeta primers. Sequencing was performed with immunoSEQ multiplex PCR; in TCRdb, only in-frame clones are kept and a portion is missing. The table includes 75,000 to 90,000 clones, roughly 80% detected once. V gave up 6 bases and J gave up 5 bases; unmatched junction bases: 13. Germline CDR1 reads WSHSY; CDR2 reads SAAADI. The CDR3 has 16 residues. This entry comes from a study of cytomegalovirus exposure and HLA in healthy donors. The specimen was PBMCs. J is TRBJ2-7 and V is TRBV10-2, with 10 positions matching TRBD2. The receptor comes from a human donor in good health. The CDR3 nucleotides read TGCGCCAGCAGCGATGCAAGCGGGGGGGCGTCTCACGAGCAGTACTTC. Residues: CASSDASGGASHEQYF.